This entry lists 13 T cell receptor beta chains sequenced from one sample in a study of identifying expanded T cells in peripheral blood. The protocol was immunoSEQ multiplex PCR, while the TCRdb copy is restricted to in-frame clones and leaves out a portion. The sample lists more than 80,000 clones; about 91% were seen once. Sample: blood. The receptors shown here come from a person aged 18 to 69 in good health.

A single count supports this clone. The chain carries TRBV7-2 and TRBJ2-7; TRBD1 aligns across 9 bases. Germline V gene sequence: CDR1 SGHTA, CDR2 FQGNSA. This CDR3 has 13 amino acids. V lost 4 bases, J lost 5 bases, and 3 bases stayed unmatched. DNA of the CDR3: TGTGCCAGCAGCTCGAGGACAGGGGACGAGCAGTACTTC. As protein: CASSSRTGDEQYF. Looking up the rest from reference TRBV7-2 and TRBJ2-7 gives the full variable domain: GAGVSQSPSNKVTEKGKDVELRCDPISGHTALYWYRQSLGQGLEFLIYFQGNSAPDKSGLPSDRFSAERTGGSVSTLTIQRTQQEDSAVYLCASSSRTGDEQYFGPGTRLTVT.

The chain is built from TRBV6-1 and TRBJ2-7; 11 bases align to TRBD1. V was pared by 6 bases and J by 4 bases, with 8 bases of the junction left unmatched. Germline CDR1 is MNHNS and CDR2 is SASEGT. The CDR3 length is 15 residues. The CDR3 DNA follows: TGTGCCAGCAGGCTCGGGACAGGGGGAGGGTACGAGCAGTACTTC. Protein: CASRLGTGGGYEQYF.

This clone was counted only a few times. The rearrangement links TRBV2 to TRBJ1-2; no definite D call. V lost 8 bases and J 0 bases, leaving 13 bases between the germline ends. Germline-derived CDR1 and CDR2 are SNHLY and FYNNEI. The length of the CDR3 is 14 residues. The CDR3 region is CASWREPPNYGYTF. The CDR3 DNA reads TGTGCCAGCTGGAGGGAACCACCTAACTATGGCTACACCTTC.

V usage is TRBV5-4 and J usage is TRBJ2-2; D unclear. The length of the CDR3 is 15 residues. The V gene lost 0 bases and the J gene lost 1 base, with 7 bases spanning the gap. CDR1 and CDR2 from the germline V gene are SGHNT and YYREEE (reference sequence). The CDR3 region is CASSLVQMNTGELFF. CDR3 sequence (DNA): TGTGCCAGCAGCTTGGTTCAAATGAACACCGGGGAGCTGTTTTTT.

The chain carries TRBV5-1 and TRBJ1-1; TRBD1 might be the D (6 bases). From germline, CDR1 is SGHRS and CDR2 YFSETQ. The CDR3 loop spans 14 amino acids. V dropped 3 bases and J dropped 1 base, with 10 bases sitting between them. CDR3 in amino acids: CASSSQGRNTEAFF. As DNA, the CDR3 is TGCGCCAGCAGCTCACAGGGCAGGAACACTGAAGCTTTCTTT.

The chain links TRBV7-3 to TRBJ2-1; 7 bases are a match to TRBD2. The CDR3 loop spans 14 amino acids. CDR1 is SGHTA and CDR2 is FQGTGA in the germline V gene. J gave up 8 bases and V 5 bases, and 9 bases lay outside the gene matches. This CDR3 reads CASSAGLGFDEQFF. In DNA, the CDR3 is TGTGCCAGCAGCGCCGGACTAGGTTTCGATGAGCAGTTCTTC.

This clone was observed a few times. This chain's CDR3 is CATTRAVGSPLHF. CDR3 sequence (DNA): TGTGCCACCACGCGCGCCGTGGGTTCACCCCTCCACTTT. V is TRBV6-5 and J is TRBJ1-6; D is undetermined. Germline V gene sequence: CDR1 MNHEY, CDR2 SVGAGI. V lost 10 bases, J lost 9 bases, and 16 bases lay in between. The CDR3 is 13 residues long.

The chain combines TRBV27 with TRBJ2-5, with a weak D call TRBD1 (5 bases). With 6 bases removed from V and 2 bases from J, the gap between germline ends came to 16 bases. This CDR3 is built from 15 residues. In germline, CDR1 is MNHEY, CDR2 SMNVEV (reference sequence). The CDR3 reads CASSPFQGIQETQYF. For the CDR3, the DNA is TGTGCCAGCAGCCCTTTCCAGGGCATTCAAGAGACCCAGTACTTC.

V usage is TRBV5-5 and J usage is TRBJ2-7; maybe TRBD1 (5 bases). Germline V CDR1 and CDR2: SGHKS, YYEKEE (reference sequence). Trimming removed 1 base from V and 7 bases from J, with 18 bases in between. This CDR3 is built from 15 residues. The CDR3 DNA reads TGTGCCAGCAGCTTGATACAGGAAGGATCTCGGGAGCAGTACTTC. This encodes CASSLIQEGSREQYF. The whole variable domain, remainder taken from reference TRBV5-5 and TRBJ2-7, is DAGVTQSPTHLIKTRGQQVTLRCSPISGHKSVSWYQQVLGQGPQFIFQYYEKEERGRGNFPDRFSARQFPNYSSELNVNALLLGDSALYLCASSLIQEGSREQYFGPGTRLTVT.

This chain uses TRBV5-1 with TRBJ2-1; TRBD1 might be the D (6 bases). Germline V lookup: CDR1 SGHRS, CDR2 YFSETQ. CDR3 length equals 14 residues. V was shortened by 0 bases and J by 5 bases, with 9 bases between the two germline ends. The CDR3 spells CASSLDTGNNEQFF. For the CDR3, the DNA is TGCGCCAGCAGCTTGGATACAGGGAACAATGAGCAGTTCTTC.

This chain uses TRBV4-1 with TRBJ2-1; 7 bases map to TRBD2. CDR3 size: 15 residues. Per the germline V gene, CDR1 is MGHRA and CDR2 is YSYEKL. Trimming cost V 4 bases and J 4 bases; bases outside gene matches: 7. CDR3: CASSPGEGGYNEQFF. The CDR3 nucleotides are TGCGCCAGCAGCCCGGGGGAGGGTGGATACAATGAGCAGTTCTTC.

The genes are TRBV4-3 and TRBJ2-3, with 9 bases lining up with TRBD2. V was clipped by 0 bases and J by 3 bases; unmatched bases: 7. The CDR3 consists of 17 residues. The germline V gene has CDR1 LGHNA and CDR2 YSLEER. CDR3 bases: TGCGCCAGCAGCCAAGATTGGCGAGCGGGAGGAACAGATACGCAGTATTTT. Amino acids: CASSQDWRAGGTDTQYF.

As DNA, the CDR3 is TGCAGCGTTGTACCAGCAACTAATGAAAAACTGTTTTTT. Amino acids: CSVVPATNEKLFF. The V call is TRBV29-1, the J call TRBJ1-4; D is unresolved. Germline CDR1 is SQVTM and CDR2 is ANQGSEA. Trimming removed 4 bases from V and 0 bases from J, with 6 bases in between. The CDR3 covers 13 residues. Full variable domain (missing parts from reference TRBV29-1 and TRBJ1-4): SAVISQKPSRDICQRGTSLTIQCQVDSQVTMMFWYRQQPGQSLTLIATANQGSEATYESGFVIDKFPISRPNLTFSTLTVSNMSPEDSSIYLCSVVPATNEKLFFGSGTQLSVL.